These 14 T cell receptor beta chains were all obtained from the same sample, sequenced in a study of immune evolution from preneoplasia to lung adenocarcinoma listed by TCRdb under 2021. The library came from the immunoSEQ multiplex PCR assay. TCRdb's version of the immuneACCESS table is confined to in-frame rearrangements and falls short of the full clone set. An unresolved V gene accounts for under half of the shortfall where checked; the remainder is of unknown origin. This sample comprises about 6,300 clones, around 80% of them detected only once. The ten largest clones represent under 3.5% of the sample. Sequenced sample: FFPE lung adenocarcinoma in situ tissue. The cell subset or site label corresponds to: preinvasive adenocarcinoma in situ (AIS). All receptors come from a donor older than 65 with lung adenocarcinoma.

In its sample, this clone was seen once. The chain is built from TRBV9 and TRBJ2-1; no clear D gene. From germline, CDR1 is SGDLS and CDR2 YYNGEE. The CDR3 contains 15 residues. Trimming took off 3 bases at V and 0 bases at J, with 10 bases between the two ends. CDR3 protein: CASSASGVSYNEQFF. The CDR3 DNA reads TGTGCCAGCAGCGCCTCAGGAGTCTCCTACAATGAGCAGTTCTTC.

The rearrangement links TRBV5-4 to TRBJ2-7, with TRBD2 matching 12 bases. Unmatched junction bases numbered 0, after V lost 3 bases and J lost 2 bases. The germline V gene has CDR1 SGHNT and CDR2 YYREEE (reference sequence). CDR3 length equals 14 residues. The DNA of the CDR3 is TGTGCCAGCAGCTCTAGCGGGAGGGCCTACGAGCAGTACTTC. Translating gives CASSSSGRAYEQYF.

This clone was counted a single time. The chain uses TRBV4-1 and TRBJ2-1; 7 nucleotides match TRBD2. V lost 1 base and J lost 7; bases outside the gene matches: 13. Germline V gives CDR1 MGHRA, CDR2 YSYEKL. The CDR3 runs 17 residues. In DNA, the CDR3 is TGCGCCAGCAGCCAAGGGCCGGGAGGAAGGGTTCGGAATGAGCAGTTCTTC. It translates to CASSQGPGGRVRNEQFF.

This rearrangement joins TRBV19 to TRBJ1-5, with 12 positions matching TRBD1. From germline, CDR1 is LNHDA and CDR2 SQIVND (reference sequence). CDR3 length: 16 amino acids. With V trimmed by 1 base and J by 7 bases, 5 bases remained unmatched. The CDR3 bases are TGTGCCAGTAGTATAGCAGGGACAGGGGGCGGACAGCCCCAGCATTTT. Translation gives CASSIAGTGGGQPQHF.

This chain joins TRBV2 and TRBJ2-1; no firm D call. The germline gives CDR1 SNHLY, CDR2 FYNNEI. The germline V and J ends were trimmed by 6 bases and 6 bases, with 12 bases remaining between them. The CDR3 is made up of 13 amino acids. CDR3 region: CASSLDPTNEQFF. Here the CDR3 DNA reads TGTGCCAGCAGCCTCGACCCAACCAATGAGCAGTTCTTC.

The chain carries TRBV19 and TRBJ2-7; D remains ambiguous. This CDR3 has 13 amino acids. Germline V gene data show CDR1 as LNHDA and CDR2 as SQIVND (reference sequence). V was cut by 3 bases and J by 0 bases, with 6 bases left in between. In nucleotides, the CDR3 is TGTGCCAGTAGTATCACAGCCTCCTACGAGCAGTACTTC. Its protein is CASSITASYEQYF.

The CDR3 sequence: CASSQPSQPQHF. CDR3 in DNA: TGTGCCAGCAGTCAGCCTAGTCAGCCCCAGCATTTT. The chain joins TRBV6-6 to TRBJ1-5; D not certain. From germline, CDR1 is MNHNY and CDR2 SVGAGI (reference sequence). V was shortened by 5 bases and J by 6 bases, with 8 bases between the two germline ends. The CDR3 consists of 12 residues.

The genes are TRBV6-1 and TRBJ1-4, with 8 bases aligning to TRBD1. CDR1 is MNHNS and CDR2 is SASEGT in the germline V gene. This CDR3 comprises 15 residues. After removal of 5 bases from V and 4 bases from J, the junction contained 6 bases not matched to a gene. Written as DNA, the CDR3 is TGTGCCAGCAGTATAGGACAGGGCCTTAATGAAAAACTGTTTTTT. Encoded protein: CASSIGQGLNEKLFF.

The chain is built from TRBV5-1 and TRBJ2-7, with TRBD2 matching 9 bases. The germline V gene encodes CDR1 SGHRS and CDR2 YFSETQ. Losses at the gene ends were 4 bases for V and 4 bases for J; bases not matched to a gene: 9. The CDR3 sequence is 15 residues long. In DNA, the CDR3 is TGCGCCAGCAGCCCGCTGACTAGCGGCTTATACGAGCAGTACTTC. It encodes CASSPLTSGLYEQYF.

This sequence joins TRBV7-8 and TRBJ1-1, with a possible D match to TRBD1 (5 bases). This CDR3 is 14 amino acids long. Germline CDR1 is SGHVS and CDR2 is FQNEAQ. V dropped 5 bases and J dropped 4 bases, with 14 bases sitting between them. The CDR3 region has the DNA TGTGCCAGCAGCCGAGGGACTGGGGGCACTGAAGCTTTCTTT. The encoded protein is CASSRGTGGTEAFF.

The chain has TRBV6-6 and TRBJ2-7, with a possible D match to TRBD1 (6 bases). Per the germline V gene, CDR1 is MNHNY and CDR2 is SVGAGI (reference sequence). V was cut by 3 bases and J by 4 bases, with 10 bases left in between. This CDR3 spans 13 amino acids. The chain's CDR3 is CASSYEGGYEQYF. The DNA of the CDR3 is TGTGCCAGCAGTTATGAAGGGGGTTACGAGCAGTACTTC.

As concerns this clone: The identical CDR3 is also encoded by other nucleotide sequences in the sample. The CDR3, as DNA: TGTGCCTGGAGTTTCCTATCTCGCACAGATACGCAGTATTTT. Encoded protein: CAWSFLSRTDTQYF. The chain uses TRBV30 and TRBJ2-3; D ambiguous. The CDR3 runs to 14 residues. The germline V gene has CDR1 GTSNPN and CDR2 SVGIG (reference sequence). Between the trimmed V and J ends, which lost 2 bases and 1 base, there was a span of 10 bases.

The chain is built from TRBV5-1 and TRBJ2-1; 8 nucleotides match TRBD2. The CDR3 spans 16 residues. The germline CDR1 and CDR2 sequences are SGHRS and YFSETQ. After removal of 3 bases from V and 6 bases from J, the junction contained 11 bases not matched to a gene. The CDR3 here is CASSSTGTSLFNEQFF. In nucleotides, the CDR3 is TGCGCCAGCAGCTCAACCGGGACTAGTCTTTTCAATGAGCAGTTCTTC.

V is TRBV5-1 and J is TRBJ2-2, with 8 bases fitting TRBD1. V was pared by 4 bases and J by 6 bases, with 11 bases of the junction left unmatched. This CDR3 is 16 amino acids long. Germline V gene lookup returns CDR1 SGHRS and CDR2 YFSETQ. The CDR3 region has the DNA TGCGCCAGCAGCCCTCGGACAGGGAGGATGGCCGGGGAGCTGTTTTTT. Amino acids: CASSPRTGRMAGELFF.